This entry lists 14 T cell receptor beta chains sequenced from one sample in a study of blood T cells in healthy people across ages. PCR was performed a second time for 7 to 11 cycles using a sample-barcoded 5' primer and a J-beta primer mix. TCRdb re-called the 5' RACE reads with MiXCR, one entry per CDR3 protein. The table includes roughly 2 million distinct CDR3 sequences, around 50% detected once. The sequencing sample was made of blood. These receptors all come from a woman between 40 and 55 years old in good health.

V and J are TRBV5-1 and TRBJ2-7; no clear D gene. Germline loops: CDR1 SGHRS, CDR2 YFSETQ. Trimming left V 3 bases short and J 0 bases short, with 10 bases between. The CDR3 loop spans 14 amino acids. The CDR3 nucleotides read TGCGCCAGCAGCTGGAGATTAAACTCCTACGAGCAGTACTTC. Translation: CASSWRLNSYEQYF.

The rearrangement uses TRBV5-1 and TRBJ1-2; D perhaps matches TRBD1 (6 bases). Germline V CDR1 and CDR2: SGHRS, YFSETQ. This CDR3 is 14 amino acids long. V gave up 0 bases and J gave up 8 bases, with 14 bases separating them. The CDR3 loop reads CASSLGDTSGGYTF. Here the CDR3 DNA reads TGCGCCAGCAGCTTGGGGGACACCTCCGGGGGCTACACCTTC.

The rearrangement links TRBV28 to TRBJ1-1; D possibly corresponds to TRBD1 (5 bases). Germline CDR1 is MDHEN and CDR2 is SYDVKM. This CDR3 is 12 amino acids long. V shed 7 bases and J shed 9 bases, with 15 bases lying between them. Here the CDR3 reads CASIPSGGKAFF. CDR3 coding DNA: TGTGCCAGCATCCCAAGCGGGGGGAAAGCTTTCTTT.

The gene calls are TRBV20-1 and TRBJ2-3; the match to TRBD2 covers 8 bases. The CDR3 is 13 residues long. V shed 6 bases and J 1 base; nucleotides not matched to a gene: 3. Germline loops: CDR1 DFQATT, CDR2 SNEGSKA (reference sequence). The CDR3 protein is CSAEAGGTDTQYF. The CDR3 nucleotides are TGCAGTGCGGAAGCGGGGGGCACAGATACGCAGTATTTT.

This clonotype was found a few times. This chain uses TRBV10-3 with TRBJ2-3; a possible D gene is TRBD2 (5 bases). Germline values: CDR1 ENHRY, CDR2 SYGVKD. The CDR3 loop spans 14 amino acids. Trimming cost V 10 bases and J 2 bases, with 16 bases left between them. The CDR3 here is CATGKDSTTDTQYF. For the CDR3, the DNA is TGTGCCACCGGTAAGGACTCAACCACAGATACGCAGTATTTT.

This clonotype was observed a few times. The junction differs from germline at one of its ends, possibly a read error. The chain carries TRBV28 and TRBJ2-7; D is ambiguous. The germline V gene encodes CDR1 MDHEN and CDR2 SYDVKM. CDR3 length equals 13 residues. This CDR3 reads CASSISSPYEQYF. The DNA for the CDR3 is TGTGCCAGCAGTATAAGTTCTCCCTATGAGCAGTACTTC.

This clonotype was seen a handful of times. The chain combines TRBV6-2 or TRBV6-3 with TRBJ1-2; D uncertain. CDR1 MNHEY and CDR2 SVGEGT come from the germline V gene. This CDR3 region has 12 residues. V gave up 6 bases and J gave up 4 bases, with 9 bases separating them. CDR3 protein: CASSLNLYGYTF. CDR3 DNA: TGTGCCAGCAGCCTGAACCTCTATGGCTACACCTTC.

This clonotype was counted between two and nine times. The chain joins TRBV7-2 to TRBJ2-1, with 11 bases identical to TRBD2. Unmatched junction bases numbered 5, after V lost 4 bases and J lost 15 bases. The CDR3 extends over 12 amino acids. The germline V gene encodes CDR1 SGHTA and CDR2 FQGNSA. CDR3 residues: CASSSPLAGGFF. The CDR3 DNA reads as TGTGCCAGCAGCTCACCTCTAGCGGGGGGGTTCTTC.

The chain is built from TRBV24-1 and TRBJ2-6; 8 bases are shared with TRBD1. CDR3 length: 18 amino acids. Germline V lookup: CDR1 KGHDR, CDR2 SFDVKD. Trimming took 5 bases from V and 4 from J; bases not matched to a gene: 12. In DNA, the CDR3 is TGTGCCACCAGTGGCCCTGACAGGGGACCTACCGGGGCCAACGTCCTGACTTTC. As protein: CATSGPDRGPTGANVLTF.

In regard to this clonotype: This sequence may be a read error, since a much larger clone differs from it by one base. V is TRBV18 and J is TRBJ2-3; D remains unclear. V lost 8 bases and J 2 bases, leaving 11 bases between the germline ends. The CDR3 is 13 amino acids. Germline CDR1 and CDR2: KGHSH and LQKENI. The CDR3 sequence: CASSPPTTDTQYF. CDR3 DNA sequence: TGTGCCAGCAGCCCTCCTACCACAGATACGCAGTATTTT.

The chain is built from TRBV28 and TRBJ2-6; D gene ambiguous. This CDR3 is 16 amino acids long. Germline CDR1 is MDHEN and CDR2 is SYDVKM. V was clipped by 6 bases and J by 0 bases, with 12 bases between them. DNA for the CDR3: TGTGCCAGCAGCCCGGGTTATAGCTCTGGGGCCAACGTCCTGACTTTC. Protein sequence: CASSPGYSSGANVLTF.

This clonotype was detected a few times. The DNA for the CDR3 is TGTGCCAGCAGCTTAAGTTGGCGGGGGGGGCAAGAGACCCAGTACTTC. Translation: CASSLSWRGGQETQYF. The J gene is TRBJ2-5, the V gene TRBV7-2; 9 positions agree with TRBD2. There are 16 residues in the CDR3. Germline V gene data show CDR1 as SGHTA and CDR2 as FQGNSA. V lost 2 bases and J lost 2; bases outside the gene matches: 6.

Only a few counts were recorded for this clonotype. The V call is TRBV6-1, the J call TRBJ1-1; TRBD1 matches at 7 bases. The CDR3 contains 15 residues. Trimming took 7 bases from V and 0 from J; bases not matched to a gene: 8. Germline V CDR1 and CDR2: MNHNS, SASEGT. CDR3: CASKRGGPLNTEAFF. The CDR3 DNA follows: TGTGCCAGCAAACGAGGGGGCCCTCTGAACACTGAAGCTTTCTTT.

The chain couples TRBV6-5 to TRBJ1-2; a weak D match, TRBD1 (6 bases). The CDR3 consists of 15 residues. Trimming removed 2 bases at V and 3 bases at J, with 13 bases between. CDR1 MNHEY and CDR2 SVGAGI come from the germline V gene. CDR3 bases: TGTGCCAGCAGTTACGGGTCGGGGGGCGACTATGGCTACACCTTC. This translates into CASSYGSGGDYGYTF.